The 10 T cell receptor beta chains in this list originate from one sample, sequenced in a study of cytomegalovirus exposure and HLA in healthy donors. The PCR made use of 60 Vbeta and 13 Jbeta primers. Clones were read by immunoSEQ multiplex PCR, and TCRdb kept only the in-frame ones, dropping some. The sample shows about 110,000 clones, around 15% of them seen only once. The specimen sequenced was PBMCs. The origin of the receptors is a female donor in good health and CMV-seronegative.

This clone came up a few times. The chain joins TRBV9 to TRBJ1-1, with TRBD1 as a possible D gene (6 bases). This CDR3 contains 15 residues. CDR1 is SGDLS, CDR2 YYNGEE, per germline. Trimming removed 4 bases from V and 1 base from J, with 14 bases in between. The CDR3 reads CASSSQTGWNTEAFF. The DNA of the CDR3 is TGTGCCAGCAGCTCACAGACAGGTTGGAACACTGAAGCTTTCTTT.

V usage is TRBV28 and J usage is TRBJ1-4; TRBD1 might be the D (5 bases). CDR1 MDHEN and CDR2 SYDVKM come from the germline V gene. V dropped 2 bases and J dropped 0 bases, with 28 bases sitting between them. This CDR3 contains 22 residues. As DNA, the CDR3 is TGTGCCAGCAGTTTAATCAGGGTAATATCGCTCGTGCTAGTTGCAACTAATGAAAAACTGTTTTTT. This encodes CASSLIRVISLVLVATNEKLFF. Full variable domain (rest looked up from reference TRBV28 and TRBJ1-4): DVKVTQSSRYLVKRTGEKVFLECVQDMDHENMFWYRQDPGLGLRLIYFSYDVKMKEKGDIPEGYSVSREKKERFSLILESASTNQTSMYLCASSLIRVISLVLVATNEKLFFGSGTQLSVL.

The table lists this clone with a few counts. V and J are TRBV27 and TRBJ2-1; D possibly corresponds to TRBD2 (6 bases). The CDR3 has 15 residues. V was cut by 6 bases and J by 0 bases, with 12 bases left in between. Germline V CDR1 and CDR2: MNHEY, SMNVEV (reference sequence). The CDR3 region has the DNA TGTGCCAGCAGCCTACTAGCACTCTCCTACAATGAGCAGTTCTTC. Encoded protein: CASSLLALSYNEQFF.

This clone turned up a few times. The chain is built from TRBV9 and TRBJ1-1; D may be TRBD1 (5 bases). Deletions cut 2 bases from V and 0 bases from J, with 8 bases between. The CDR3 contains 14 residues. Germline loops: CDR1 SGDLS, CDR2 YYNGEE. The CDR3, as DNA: TGTGCCAGCAGCGTGGGGCCTATGAACACTGAAGCTTTCTTT. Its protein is CASSVGPMNTEAFF. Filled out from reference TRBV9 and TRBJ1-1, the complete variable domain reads DSGVTQTPKHLITATGQRVTLRCSPRSGDLSVYWYQQSLDQGLQFLIQYYNGEERAKGNILERFSAQQFPDLHSELNLSSLELGDSALYFCASSVGPMNTEAFFGQGTRLTVV.

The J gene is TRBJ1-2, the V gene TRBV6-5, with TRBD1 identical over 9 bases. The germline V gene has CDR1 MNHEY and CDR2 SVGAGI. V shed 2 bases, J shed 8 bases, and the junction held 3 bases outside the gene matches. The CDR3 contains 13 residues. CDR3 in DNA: TGTGCCAGCAGTTACCTTGGGACAGGGGGCTACACCTTC. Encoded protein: CASSYLGTGGYTF.

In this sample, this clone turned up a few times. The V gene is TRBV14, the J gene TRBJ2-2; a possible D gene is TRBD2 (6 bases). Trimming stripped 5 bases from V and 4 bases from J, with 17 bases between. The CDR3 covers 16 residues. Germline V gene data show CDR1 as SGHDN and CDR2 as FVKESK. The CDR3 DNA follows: TGTGCCAGCAGCGATCCGCGACTAGTACCCACCGGGGAGCTGTTTTTT. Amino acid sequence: CASSDPRLVPTGELFF.

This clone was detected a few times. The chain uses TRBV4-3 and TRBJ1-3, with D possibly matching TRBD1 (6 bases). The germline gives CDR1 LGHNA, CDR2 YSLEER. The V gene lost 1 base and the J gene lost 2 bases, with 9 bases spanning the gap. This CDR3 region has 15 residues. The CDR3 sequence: CASSQVSGAGNTIYF. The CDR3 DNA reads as TGCGCCAGCAGCCAAGTATCAGGGGCTGGAAACACCATATATTTT.

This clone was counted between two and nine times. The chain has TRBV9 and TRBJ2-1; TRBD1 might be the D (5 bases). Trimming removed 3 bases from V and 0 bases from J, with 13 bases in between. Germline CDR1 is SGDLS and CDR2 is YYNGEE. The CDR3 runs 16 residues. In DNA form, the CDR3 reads TGTGCCAGCAGCGCCCAGGACACGCTCTCCTACAATGAGCAGTTCTTC. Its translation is CASSAQDTLSYNEQFF.

CDR3 sequence (DNA): TGTGCCAGCAGGGCTAGCGGACCCTACGAGCAGTACTTC. It yields the protein CASRASGPYEQYF. This chain links TRBV7-2 with TRBJ2-7; 7 bases map to TRBD2. CDR1 is SGHTA, CDR2 FQGNSA, per germline. The CDR3 is 13 residues long. The ends lost 6 bases at V and 2 bases at J; junction bases unmatched: 4.

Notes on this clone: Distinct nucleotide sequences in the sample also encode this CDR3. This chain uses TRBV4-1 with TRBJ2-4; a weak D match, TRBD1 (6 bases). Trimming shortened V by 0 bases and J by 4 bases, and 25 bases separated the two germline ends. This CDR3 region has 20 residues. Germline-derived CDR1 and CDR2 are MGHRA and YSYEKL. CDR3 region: CASSQDYSLRRTAAKNIQYF. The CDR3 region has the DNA TGCGCCAGCAGCCAAGATTACAGTTTGCGGAGGACAGCCGCAAAAAACATTCAGTACTTC.